The T cell receptor (beta chain) under discussion was sequenced for a study of metastatic and nonmetastatic thyroid tumors. Study-wide findings and caveats: Compared with benign nodules, malignant thyroid tumors were reported to have significantly higher TCR beta diversity in both blood and tumor.

Until they underwent thyroid surgery, no patient had received any treatment. This clone was recorded a few times. Its matching antigen is unknown. Germline V gene sequence: CDR1 MDHEN, CDR2 SYDVKM. With 5 bases removed from V and 5 bases from J, the gap between germline ends came to 21 bases. The CDR3 loop spans 16 amino acids. MiXCR reprocessed the PCR reads for TCRdb. The sample carries about 4,500 clones, about a sixth recorded once. Sequencing input: adjacent normal tissue. The receptor's source is a female donor with papillary thyroid cancer or a benign thyroid nodule (not recorded which). Some clones in this sample may be carry-over from other donors' samples. J is TRBJ2-5 and V is TRBV28; possibly TRBD1 or TRBD2 for D (5 bases each). CDR3 sequence reads: CASSNPSGTRKETQYF. The CDR3 DNA is TGTGCCAGCAGTAATCCCTCAGGGACCCGCAAGGAGACCCAGTACTTC.